Listed below are T cell receptor beta chains from one sample, sequenced in a study of T-cell memory formation after mild COVID-19. MiXCR, run by TCRdb on the 5' RACE reads, gives a single entry per CDR3 protein. The profile shows about 58,000 distinct CDR3 sequences, 25% to 35% of them singletons. Sequenced material: PBMCs or a T cell subset sorted from them (not recorded which). All receptors derive from a man younger than 30 who had mild COVID-19 (a few samples of this study predate the infection). Cell type and time point are not known. Each CDR3 is given with its conserved first and last residue. Each record gives: J gene, D gene, clone size, V gene, CDR3 protein, CDR3 DNA. The D gene is left open where the match is weak. Some rows have no size entry. The others give once, few or many, or a class for an expanded clone.

TRBJ1-2,-,-,TRBV29-1,CSVWTDDNYGYTF,TGCAGCGTATGGACGGACGACAACTATGGCTACACCTTC
TRBJ2-3,TRBD2,-,TRBV11-2,CASSFSGGGTDTQYF,TGTGCCAGCAGTTTTAGCGGGGGAGGCACAGATACGCAGTATTTT
TRBJ2-1,TRBD2,medium-sized,TRBV7-2,CASSFGLAGGNEQFF,TGTGCCAGCAGTTTCGGACTAGCGGGTGGGAATGAGCAGTTCTTC
TRBJ2-1,-,-,TRBV9,CASSGELSYNEQFF,TGTGCCAGCAGCGGGGAACTCTCCTACAATGAGCAGTTCTTC
TRBJ2-3,-,few,TRBV28,CASSLPAGAGTDTQYF,TGTGCCAGCAGCCTCCCCGCGGGGGCAGGCACAGATACGCAGTATTTT
TRBJ2-5,-,-,TRBV7-6,CASRPTDGETQYF,TGTGCCAGCAGGCCGACTGACGGAGAGACCCAGTACTTC
TRBJ2-1,-,few,TRBV29-1,CSVTPSYNEQFF,TGCAGCGTTACCCCCAGCTACAATGAGCAGTTCTTC
TRBJ2-1,TRBD1,-,TRBV18,CASSRPRDRSYNEQFF,TGTGCCAGCTCACGTCCCCGGGACAGATCCTACAATGAGCAGTTCTTC
TRBJ2-7,-,-,TRBV27,CASSFRVRIYEQYF,TGTGCCAGCAGTTTTAGGGTTAGAATCTACGAGCAGTACTTC
TRBJ2-1,-,-,TRBV7-9,CASSRLMDEQFF,TGTGCCAGCAGCCGACTGATGGATGAGCAGTTCTTC
TRBJ2-1,TRBD1,few,TRBV27,CASSQRQGWNEQFF,TGTGCCAGCAGCCAAAGACAGGGATGGAATGAGCAGTTCTTC
TRBJ2-1,-,-,TRBV7-3,CASSSYGSSYNEQFF,TGTGCCAGCAGCTCCTACGGGAGCTCCTACAATGAGCAGTTCTTC
TRBJ2-2,TRBD1,-,TRBV9,CASGTGTGYSGELFF,TGTGCCAGCGGAACCGGGACAGGGTATAGCGGGGAGCTGTTTTTT